These 6 T cell receptor beta chains share one sample of origin, sequenced in a study of cytomegalovirus exposure and HLA in healthy donors. The study ran its PCR with 60 Vbeta and 13 Jbeta primers. The method was immunoSEQ multiplex PCR; TCRdb's version includes in-frame clones alone and lacks a portion of them. Of under 110,000 clones listed, roughly 75% are singletons. The source material was PBMCs. These TCRs come from a man aged 35 to 55 in good health and CMV-seronegative.

This clone showed up just once. The CDR3: CASSRPGGEYF. CDR3 nucleotides: TGTGCCAGCAGCCGCCCGGGGGGCGAGTACTTC. The chain carries TRBV6-5 and TRBJ2-5, with D maybe TRBD2 (7 bases). This CDR3 is 11 amino acids long. Germline CDR1 reads MNHEY; CDR2 reads SVGAGI. Deletions cut 6 bases from V and 12 bases from J, with 14 bases between.

The CDR3, as DNA: TGTGCCACCAGCAGAGATCGGGACAGGGCAGTGGATACGCAGTATTTT. This codes for CATSRDRDRAVDTQYF. This chain links TRBV15 with TRBJ2-3; 9 nucleotides line up with TRBD1. The CDR3 spans 16 residues. CDR1 LNHNV and CDR2 YYDKDF come from the germline V gene (reference sequence). V shed 0 bases, J shed 6 bases, and the junction held 7 bases outside the gene matches.

The chain uses TRBV7-9 and TRBJ1-2, with 8 bases aligning to TRBD1. This CDR3 is 14 amino acids long. J was trimmed by 0 bases and V by 10 bases; bases with no gene match: 7. Germline V lookup: CDR1 SEHNR, CDR2 FQNEAQ (reference sequence). The CDR3 reads CATTKDRANYGYTF. For the CDR3, the DNA is TGTGCCACTACCAAGGACAGGGCTAACTATGGCTACACCTTC.

The table lists this clone with a few counts. The chain carries TRBV27 and TRBJ1-2; 9 bases are a match to TRBD1. V was pared by 4 bases and J by 7 bases, with 16 bases of the junction left unmatched. Germline assignment: CDR1 MNHEY and CDR2 SMNVEV (reference sequence). This CDR3 is 17 amino acids long. CDR3 bases: TGTGCCAGCAGTTCAACTCCGGGACAGGGAATTGTTCGTGGCTACACCTTC. It encodes CASSSTPGQGIVRGYTF.

This sequence joins TRBV5-1 and TRBJ2-7, with TRBD1 matching over 7 bases. Germline V gives CDR1 SGHRS, CDR2 YFSETQ. Trimming at V came to 4 bases and at J to 0 bases, leaving 7 bases not matched to a gene. The CDR3 runs 15 residues. Here the CDR3 DNA reads TGCGCCAGCAGCGGGACAGTGAGCAGCTCCTACGAGCAGTACTTC. Translating gives CASSGTVSSSYEQYF.

A few counts support this clone. The chain is built from TRBV6-4 and TRBJ1-5; possibly TRBD1 for D (6 bases). The CDR3 consists of 14 residues. V gave up 3 bases and J gave up 2 bases, with 8 bases separating them. CDR1 MRHNA and CDR2 SNTAGT come from the germline V gene. Here the CDR3 reads CASSEGGGNQPQHF. The CDR3 nucleotides read TGTGCCAGCAGTGAAGGGGGGGGCAATCAGCCCCAGCATTTT.